Following are 8 T cell receptor beta chains from one sample sequenced in a study of T cells expressing NK-cell markers. TCRdb derives one entry per CDR3 protein from the 5' RACE reads, leaving out DNA. The sample is made up of some 300,000 distinct CDR3 sequences, and the top ten hold under 0.5% of it. What was sequenced was blood T cells: a sorted CD56 or NKG2C T cell subset, CD4+ or CD8+ T cells, or bulk PBMC T cells (not recorded which). The receptors were gathered from a man younger than 30 in good health.

The gene calls are TRBV29-1 and TRBJ2-5; the D gene TCRdb calls, TRBD1, cannot be checked with no DNA. CDR3 size: 13 residues. Germline CDR1 and CDR2: SQVTM and ANQGSEA. The chain's CDR3 is CSAGQGARETQYF.

The CDR3 spells CSARETTTQYF. The rearrangement uses TRBV20-1 and TRBJ2-3. The germline gives CDR1 DFQATT, CDR2 SNEGSKA (reference sequence). CDR3 length: 11 amino acids.

J is TRBJ2-5 and V is TRBV6-2 or TRBV6-3; TCRdb gives TRBD1 as the D gene, but with no DNA this cannot be confirmed. In germline, CDR1 is MNHEY, CDR2 SVGEGT. This CDR3 is 13 amino acids long. CDR3 sequence reads: CASSYRGRETQYF.

The chain joins TRBV9 to TRBJ2-5; TCRdb designates TRBD2, a call that cannot be tested without DNA. The length of the CDR3 is 14 residues. The germline V gene encodes CDR1 SGDLS and CDR2 YYNGEE. This CDR3 is CASSVTSGQETQYF. The entire variable domain, with the rest obtained from reference TRBV9 and TRBJ2-5, is as follows: DSGVTQTPKHLITATGQRVTLRCSPRSGDLSVYWYQQSLDQGLQFLIQYYNGEERAKGNILERFSAQQFPDLHSELNLSSLELGDSALYFCASSVTSGQETQYFGPGTRLLVL.

V usage is TRBV15 and J usage is TRBJ1-1; TCRdb's D call of TRBD1 is untestable without DNA. The CDR3 is 15 amino acids. Germline CDR1 and CDR2: LNHNV and YYDKDF (reference sequence). The CDR3: CATSTRTELNTEAFF.

The chain employs TRBV12-3 or TRBV12-4 and TRBJ1-1; TCRdb proposes TRBD1, but this gene call is untestable without DNA. This CDR3 region has 14 residues. CDR3 loop: CASSLAHAPREAFF.

J is TRBJ2-1 and V is TRBV2; TCRdb picks TRBD1, but there is no DNA to check that call. The CDR3 is 15 amino acids. Germline V gives CDR1 SNHLY, CDR2 FYNNEI. CDR3 residues: CASQTGTNLYNEQFF.

This rearrangement joins TRBV29-1 to TRBJ2-1; TCRdb's D gene call, TRBD2, goes unchecked for lack of DNA. Germline V gene data show CDR1 as SQVTM and CDR2 as ANQGSEA. This CDR3 comprises 13 residues. CDR3 residues: CSVESLLRNEQFF.